This record looks at one T cell receptor (beta chain) sequence and its context. This same CDR3 is encoded by further DNA sequences in the sample. These data are taken from a study of blood T cell repertoires in COVID-19. Germline assignment: CDR1 MGHRA and CDR2 YSYEKL. With 0 bases clipped from V and 3 bases from J, the junction kept 3 bases outside the gene matches. This CDR3 spans 15 amino acids. Original handling: Amplification from reference gene primers served as the basis for estimated nucleated cell counts. Using immunoSEQ multiplex PCR, the repertoire was profiled, and TCRdb retains in-frame clones only, with some absent. Clonal size and the V and J genes are those of that table, whereas D and trimming came from the DNA. This table holds hundreds of thousands of clones, 88% found once.

The clonotype originates from a man between 18 and 29 years old with active or convalescent COVID-19. The chain links TRBV4-1 to TRBJ2-7; 9 bases agree with TRBD1. Sequencing was carried out using peripheral blood. The CDR3 DNA reads as TGCGCCAGCAGCCAAGAGGACAGGGGAGTCTACGAGCAGTACTTC. This sequence encodes CASSQEDRGVYEQYF.